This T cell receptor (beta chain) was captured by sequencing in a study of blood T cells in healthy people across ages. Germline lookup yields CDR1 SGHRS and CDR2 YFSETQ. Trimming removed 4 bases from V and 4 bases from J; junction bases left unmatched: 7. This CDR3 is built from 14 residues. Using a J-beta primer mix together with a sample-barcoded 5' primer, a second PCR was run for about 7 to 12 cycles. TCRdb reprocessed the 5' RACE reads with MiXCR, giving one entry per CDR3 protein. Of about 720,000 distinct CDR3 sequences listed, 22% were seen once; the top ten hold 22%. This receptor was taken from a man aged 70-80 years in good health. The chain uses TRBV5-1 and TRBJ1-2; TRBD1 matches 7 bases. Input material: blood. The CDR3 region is CASSPDRVSYGYTF. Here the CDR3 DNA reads TGCGCCAGCAGCCCAGACAGGGTGTCCTATGGCTACACCTTC.